The 22 T cell receptor beta chains presented below share a single source sample, sequenced in a study of OX40 agonist ivuxolimab in advanced cancers. The protocol was immunoSEQ multiplex PCR, while the TCRdb copy is restricted to in-frame clones and leaves out a portion. The data show some 70,000 clones, roughly 84% seen once. Sequencing was performed on CD4+ or CD8+ T cells sorted from blood, taken in a trial of the OX40 agonist ivuxolimab. The source of these receptors is an adult with an advanced solid tumor such as melanoma, head and neck, liver or kidney cancer.

The chain uses TRBV5-1 and TRBJ2-6, with TRBD1 identical over 10 bases. V lost 5 bases, J lost 2 bases, and 4 bases stayed unmatched. Germline V gene lookup returns CDR1 SGHRS and CDR2 YFSETQ. This CDR3 has 16 residues. Here the CDR3 DNA reads TGCGCCAGCAGTCCCGGGACAGGGGCTGGGGCCAACGTCCTGACTTTC. Its translation: CASSPGTGAGANVLTF.

The chain joins TRBV14 to TRBJ2-7; 7 nucleotides align to TRBD1. The CDR3 length is 11 residues. The V gene end was trimmed by 4 bases and the J gene end by 9 bases; junction bases not matched to a gene: 3. Germline-derived CDR1 and CDR2 are SGHDN and FVKESK. CDR3 sequence (DNA): TGTGCCAGCAGCCCGGGACAGACGCAGTACTTC. Its protein product is CASSPGQTQYF. The complete variable domain, with remaining parts taken from reference TRBV14 and TRBJ2-7, reads EAGVTQFPSHSVIEKGQTVTLRCDPISGHDNLYWYRRVMGKEIKFLLHFVKESKQDESGMPNNRFLAERTGGTYSTLKVQPAELEDSGVYFCASSPGQTQYFGPGTRLTVT.

The chain employs TRBV28 and TRBJ2-7; D is undetermined. The germline V and J ends were trimmed by 1 base and 2 bases, with 3 bases remaining between them. Germline V gene lookup returns CDR1 MDHEN and CDR2 SYDVKM. This CDR3 comprises 12 residues. The CDR3 nucleotides are TGTGCCAGCAGTTTATACCCCTACGAGCAGTACTTC. It encodes CASSLYPYEQYF.

The table lists this clone with a few counts. This chain connects TRBV5-1 to TRBJ1-1, with D possibly being TRBD1 (6 bases). V lost 0 bases, J lost 0 bases, and 12 bases lay in between. The germline CDR1 and CDR2 sequences are SGHRS and YFSETQ. The CDR3 length is 16 residues. The CDR3 reads CASSLVGGAMNTEAFF. CDR3 bases: TGCGCCAGCAGCTTGGTAGGGGGGGCCATGAACACTGAAGCTTTCTTT. Using reference TRBV5-1 and TRBJ1-1 for the parts outside the CDR3, the full variable domain is KAGVTQTPRYLIKTRGQQVTLSCSPISGHRSVSWYQQTPGQGLQFLFEYFSETQRNKGNFPGRFSGRQFSNSRSEMNVSTLELGDSALYLCASSLVGGAMNTEAFFGQGTRLTVV.

This rearrangement joins TRBV11-2 to TRBJ2-1, with 13 bases fitting TRBD2. Looked up from germline, CDR1 is SGHAT and CDR2 is FQNNGV. CDR3 length equals 15 residues. V lost 3 bases and J lost 5; bases outside the gene matches: 1. The CDR3 nucleotides are TGTGCCAGCAGCTTCGGGACTAGCGGGAACAATGAGCAGTTCTTC. Translated, it gives CASSFGTSGNNEQFF.

V gene TRBV27 combines with J gene TRBJ1-4, with D possibly TRBD1 on 6 matching bases. Germline values: CDR1 MNHEY, CDR2 SMNVEV (reference sequence). The CDR3 is 18 amino acids. The V and J ends lost 5 bases and 7 bases respectively, with 26 bases between them. CDR3 protein: CASSPRGAQGPRREKLFF. The CDR3 DNA follows: TGTGCCAGCAGTCCAAGGGGGGCACAGGGTCCCAGGCGTGAAAAACTGTTTTTT.

Note on this clone: Other DNA sequences within the sample encode an identical CDR3. The chain recombines TRBV7-9 with TRBJ1-5; 7 bases line up with TRBD1. CDR1 and CDR2 from the germline V gene are SEHNR and FQNEAQ (reference sequence). The trim removed 6 bases at V and 2 bases at J, leaving 4 bases unmatched. There are 14 residues in the CDR3. Here the CDR3 reads CASSLTGGNQPQHF. The CDR3 DNA follows: TGTGCCAGCAGTTTAACAGGGGGCAATCAGCCCCAGCATTTT.

The chain joins TRBV2 to TRBJ2-5; 7 nucleotides align to TRBD1. The CDR3 consists of 13 residues. The V gene's germline CDR1 is SNHLY and CDR2 FYNNEI. The J segment lost 5 bases and the V segment lost 6 bases, leaving 6 bases of the junction unmatched. The CDR3 sequence: CASSRQGGETQYF. The CDR3 coding sequence is TGTGCCAGCAGCAGACAGGGCGGGGAGACCCAGTACTTC.

The chain couples TRBV18 to TRBJ1-5; D not certain. Germline-derived CDR1 and CDR2 are KGHSH and LQKENI. The CDR3 has 17 residues. Trimming left V 3 bases short and J 0 bases short, with 15 bases between. This chain's CDR3 is CASSPDFGSHSNQPQHF. DNA of the CDR3: TGTGCCAGCTCACCGGATTTCGGGTCCCATAGCAATCAGCCCCAGCATTTT.

The chain employs TRBV27 and TRBJ1-1; D remains unclear. Trimming removed 1 base at V and 6 bases at J, with 18 bases between. CDR3 length: 16 amino acids. Germline-derived CDR1 and CDR2 are MNHEY and SMNVEV (reference sequence). The CDR3, as DNA: TGTGCCAGCAGTTTATACCAAACTGCCTCGGGGTCTGAAGCTTTCTTT. Translation gives CASSLYQTASGSEAFF.

The J gene is TRBJ2-7, the V gene TRBV10-2; D is uncertain. The V gene's germline CDR1 is WSHSY and CDR2 SAAADI. V was shortened by 5 bases and J by 3 bases, with 14 bases between the two germline ends. This CDR3 contains 14 residues. CDR3 sequence reads: CASSSLWQYYEQYF. Written as DNA, the CDR3 is TGCGCCAGCAGTTCCCTGTGGCAGTACTACGAGCAGTACTTC.

In the case of this clone: At one boundary the junction diverges from the germline segment, which might be a read error. The gene calls are TRBV29-1 and TRBJ2-3; D is possibly TRBD2 (5 bases). CDR3 size: 14 residues. Per germline, CDR1 SQVTM and CDR2 ANQGSEA. The CDR3 spells CSVQEGTRTDTQYF. The DNA of the CDR3 is TGCAGCGTTCAAGAGGGAACCCGCACAGATACGCAGTATTTT.

The V and J genes are TRBV28 and TRBJ2-1; D is possibly TRBD1 or TRBD2 (6 bases each). The CDR3 length is 15 residues. V was clipped by 5 bases and J by 7 bases, with 18 bases between them. Germline V gene lookup returns CDR1 MDHEN and CDR2 SYDVKM. The CDR3, as DNA: TGTGCCAGCAGTCTCGCGGGGCAGGGGAGGAATGAGCAGTTCTTC. This sequence encodes CASSLAGQGRNEQFF.

This chain connects TRBV27 to TRBJ2-7; TRBD1 matches 12 bases. The CDR3 length is 15 residues. The trim removed 3 bases at V and 6 bases at J, leaving 6 bases unmatched. Germline V gives CDR1 MNHEY, CDR2 SMNVEV (reference sequence). CDR3 DNA sequence: TGTGCCAGCAGTTTTTTCGGGACAGGGGGCAGCGAGCAGTACTTC. Amino acid sequence: CASSFFGTGGSEQYF.

The chain is built from TRBV10-1 and TRBJ2-7; D is ambiguous. The CDR3 has 18 amino acids. Trimming removed 5 bases from V and 4 bases from J, with 27 bases in between. Germline V CDR1 and CDR2: WNHNN, SYGVQD (reference sequence). The CDR3 is CASSLFAIVVAPSYEQYF. The CDR3 region has the DNA TGCGCCAGCAGTTTATTCGCGATAGTAGTTGCGCCCTCATACGAGCAGTACTTC.

The sample holds one count of this clone. V and J are TRBV18 and TRBJ2-7; TRBD1 aligns across 11 bases. The CDR3 is 14 residues long. Germline trimming cut 6 bases from V and 5 bases from J; bases unmatched to any gene: 6. Germline CDR1 reads KGHSH; CDR2 reads LQKENI. CDR3 protein: CASSPRTGGNEQYF. In DNA, the CDR3 is TGTGCCAGCTCTCCCCGGACAGGGGGCAACGAGCAGTACTTC.

The chain links TRBV6-5 to TRBJ1-2, with TRBD1 matching 8 bases. Germline V gene sequence: CDR1 MNHEY, CDR2 SVGAGI. Trimming took 4 bases from V and 2 from J; bases not matched to a gene: 0. The CDR3 totals 13 residues. CDR3 in amino acids: CASSWTGNYGYTF. The CDR3 nucleotides are TGTGCCAGCAGTTGGACAGGGAACTATGGCTACACCTTC.

The chain joins TRBV19 to TRBJ1-2; D is uncertain. This CDR3 region has 16 residues. V lost 4 bases to trimming and J lost 6 bases, with 21 bases between them. CDR1 is LNHDA, CDR2 SQIVND, per germline (reference sequence). CDR3 bases: TGTGCCAGTAGTAGGGCCGGTACAAGGGCTGATCATGGCTACACCTTC. Its translation is CASSRAGTRADHGYTF.

The chain recombines TRBV4-1 with TRBJ2-5; the D gene could be TRBD1 or TRBD2 (5 bases each). V was trimmed by 3 bases and J by 4 bases, leaving 21 bases between them. The CDR3 spans 17 residues. Per the germline V gene, CDR1 is MGHRA and CDR2 is YSYEKL. The CDR3 nucleotides are TGCGCCAGCAGCCAGGTTTGGGGACGCAGCCCCCGAGAGACCCAGTACTTC. As protein: CASSQVWGRSPRETQYF.

This chain joins TRBV7-2 and TRBJ2-7, with TRBD1 as a possible D gene (5 bases). V was clipped by 2 bases and J by 2 bases, with 10 bases between them. The germline V gene has CDR1 SGHTA and CDR2 FQGNSA. The CDR3 is 14 amino acids. In nucleotides, the CDR3 is TGTGCCAGCAGCTTACCAGGGATTGCCTACGAGCAGTACTTC. It yields the protein CASSLPGIAYEQYF.

The chain links TRBV6-1 to TRBJ1-2, with a weak D call TRBD1 (6 bases). CDR1 is MNHNS and CDR2 is SASEGT in the germline V gene. V was cut by 6 bases and J by 2 bases, with 13 bases left in between. The CDR3 length is 14 residues. CDR3 sequence: CASRGDQGNYGYTF. The CDR3 nucleotides are TGTGCCAGCAGGGGGGATCAGGGGAACTATGGCTACACCTTC.

The V and J genes are TRBV11-2 and TRBJ2-7, with 11 bases that match TRBD2. Germline V CDR1 and CDR2: SGHAT, FQNNGV. The CDR3 has 16 amino acids. Trimming cost V 3 bases and J 2 bases; bases outside gene matches: 6. CDR3 sequence (DNA): TGTGCCAGCAGCTTGTTCGGGACTAGCGGCGCCTACGAGCAGTACTTC. Translated, it gives CASSLFGTSGAYEQYF. The entire variable domain, with the rest obtained from reference TRBV11-2 and TRBJ2-7, is as follows: EAGVAQSPRYKIIEKRQSVAFWCNPISGHATLYWYQQILGQGPKLLIQFQNNGVVDDSQLPKDRFSAERLKGVDSTLKIQPAKLEDSAVYLCASSLFGTSGAYEQYFGPGTRLTVT.